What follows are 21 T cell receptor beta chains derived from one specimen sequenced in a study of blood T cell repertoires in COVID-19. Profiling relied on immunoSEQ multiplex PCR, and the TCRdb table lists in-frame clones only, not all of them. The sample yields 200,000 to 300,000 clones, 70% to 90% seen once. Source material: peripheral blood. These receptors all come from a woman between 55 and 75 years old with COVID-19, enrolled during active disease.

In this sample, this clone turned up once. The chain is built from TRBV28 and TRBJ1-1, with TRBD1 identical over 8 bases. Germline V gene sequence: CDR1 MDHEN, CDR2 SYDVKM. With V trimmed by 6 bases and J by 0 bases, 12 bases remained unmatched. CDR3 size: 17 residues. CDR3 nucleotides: TGTGCCAGCAGCCCCCCTGACAGGGGCTCCTTGAACACTGAAGCTTTCTTT. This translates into CASSPPDRGSLNTEAFF.

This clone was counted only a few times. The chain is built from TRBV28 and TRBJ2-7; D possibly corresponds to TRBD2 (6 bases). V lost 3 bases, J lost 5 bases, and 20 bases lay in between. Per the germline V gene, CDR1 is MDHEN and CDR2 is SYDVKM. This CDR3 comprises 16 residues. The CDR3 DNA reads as TGTGCCAGCAGTTTTATTTCGGCGGGGTCCCGGGACGAGCAGTACTTC. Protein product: CASSFISAGSRDEQYF.

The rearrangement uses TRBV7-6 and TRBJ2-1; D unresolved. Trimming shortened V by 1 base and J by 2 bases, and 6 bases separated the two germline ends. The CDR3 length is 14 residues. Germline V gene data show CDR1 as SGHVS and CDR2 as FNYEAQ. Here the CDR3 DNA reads TGTGCCAGCAGCTTAGGTTCTACCTACAATGAGCAGTTCTTC. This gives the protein CASSLGSTYNEQFF.

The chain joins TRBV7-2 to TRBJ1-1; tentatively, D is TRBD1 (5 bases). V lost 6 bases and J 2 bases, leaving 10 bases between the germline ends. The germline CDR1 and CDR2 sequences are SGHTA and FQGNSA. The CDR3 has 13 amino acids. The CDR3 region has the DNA TGTGCCAGCAGACCTCAGGGTAACACTGAAGCTTTCTTT. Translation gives CASRPQGNTEAFF.

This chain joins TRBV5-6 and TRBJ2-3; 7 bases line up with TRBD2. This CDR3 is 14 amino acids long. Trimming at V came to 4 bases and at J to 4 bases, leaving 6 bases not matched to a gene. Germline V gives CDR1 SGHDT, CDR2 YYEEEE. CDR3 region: CASSPAGMPDTQYF. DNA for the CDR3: TGTGCCAGCAGCCCAGCGGGGATGCCAGATACGCAGTATTTT.

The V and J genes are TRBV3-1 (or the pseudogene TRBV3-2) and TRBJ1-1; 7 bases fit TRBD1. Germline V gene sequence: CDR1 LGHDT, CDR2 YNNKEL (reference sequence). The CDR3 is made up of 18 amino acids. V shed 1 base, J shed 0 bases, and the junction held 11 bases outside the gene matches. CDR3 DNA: TGTGCCAGCAGCCAAGGGCAGGGGGGAATCCACATGAACACTGAAGCTTTCTTT. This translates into CASSQGQGGIHMNTEAFF.

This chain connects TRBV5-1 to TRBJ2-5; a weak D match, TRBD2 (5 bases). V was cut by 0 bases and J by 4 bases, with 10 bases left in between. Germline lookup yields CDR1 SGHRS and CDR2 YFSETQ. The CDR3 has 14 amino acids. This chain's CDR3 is CASSLDSAGETQYF. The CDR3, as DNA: TGCGCCAGCAGCTTGGACAGCGCGGGAGAGACCCAGTACTTC. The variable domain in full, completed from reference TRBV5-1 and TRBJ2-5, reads KAGVTQTPRYLIKTRGQQVTLSCSPISGHRSVSWYQQTPGQGLQFLFEYFSETQRNKGNFPGRFSGRQFSNSRSEMNVSTLELGDSALYLCASSLDSAGETQYFGPGTRLLVL.

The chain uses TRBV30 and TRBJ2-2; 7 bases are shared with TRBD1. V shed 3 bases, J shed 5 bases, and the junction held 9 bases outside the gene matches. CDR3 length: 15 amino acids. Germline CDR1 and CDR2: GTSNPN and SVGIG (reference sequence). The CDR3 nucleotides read TGTGCCTGGAGGAAAAGGGGACAGACTACCGGGGAGCTGTTTTTT. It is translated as CAWRKRGQTTGELFF. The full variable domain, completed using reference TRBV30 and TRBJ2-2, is SQTIHQWPATLVQPVGSPLSLECTVEGTSNPNLYWYRQAAGRGLQLLFYSVGIGQISSEVPQNLSASRPQDRQFILSSKKLLLSDSGFYLCAWRKRGQTTGELFFGEGSRLTVL.

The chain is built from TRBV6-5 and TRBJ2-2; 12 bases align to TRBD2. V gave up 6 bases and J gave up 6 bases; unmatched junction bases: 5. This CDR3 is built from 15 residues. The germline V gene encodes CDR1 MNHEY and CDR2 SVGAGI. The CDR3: CASSKTSGSSGELFF. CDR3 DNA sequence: TGTGCCAGCAGCAAGACTAGCGGGAGTTCCGGGGAGCTGTTTTTT.

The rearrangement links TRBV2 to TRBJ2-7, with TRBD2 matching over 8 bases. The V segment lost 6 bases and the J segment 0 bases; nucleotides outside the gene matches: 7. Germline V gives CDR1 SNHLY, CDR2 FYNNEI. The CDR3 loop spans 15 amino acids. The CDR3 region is CASRDNSGISYEQYF. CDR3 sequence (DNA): TGTGCCAGCAGAGACAATAGCGGGATCTCCTACGAGCAGTACTTC.

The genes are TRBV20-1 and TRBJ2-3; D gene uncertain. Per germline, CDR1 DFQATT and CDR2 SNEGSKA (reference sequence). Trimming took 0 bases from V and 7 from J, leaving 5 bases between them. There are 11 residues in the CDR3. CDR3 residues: CSARDQNTQYF. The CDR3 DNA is TGCAGTGCTAGAGATCAAAATACGCAGTATTTT.

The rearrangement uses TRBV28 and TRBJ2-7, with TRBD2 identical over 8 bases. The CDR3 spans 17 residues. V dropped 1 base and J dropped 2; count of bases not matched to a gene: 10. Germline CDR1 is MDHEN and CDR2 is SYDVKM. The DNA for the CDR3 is TGTGCCAGCAGTTTATTGGTGGGCGGGAGGCCCACCTACGAGCAGTACTTC. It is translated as CASSLLVGGRPTYEQYF.

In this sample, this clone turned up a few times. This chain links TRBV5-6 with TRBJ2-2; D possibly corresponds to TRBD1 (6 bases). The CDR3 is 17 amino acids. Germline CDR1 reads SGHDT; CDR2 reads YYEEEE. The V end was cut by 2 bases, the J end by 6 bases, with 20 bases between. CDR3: CASSFGHRVLGPGELFF. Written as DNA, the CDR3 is TGTGCCAGCAGCTTTGGCCACAGGGTACTGGGGCCCGGGGAGCTGTTTTTT.

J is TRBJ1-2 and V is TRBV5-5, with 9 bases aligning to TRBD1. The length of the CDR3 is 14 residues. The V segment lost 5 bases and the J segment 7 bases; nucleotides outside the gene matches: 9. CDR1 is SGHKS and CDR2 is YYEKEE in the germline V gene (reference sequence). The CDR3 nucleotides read TGTGCCAGCAGTTACATGGGACAGGGTATTGGCTACACCTTC. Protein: CASSYMGQGIGYTF. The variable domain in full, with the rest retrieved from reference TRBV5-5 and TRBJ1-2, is DAGVTQSPTHLIKTRGQQVTLRCSPISGHKSVSWYQQVLGQGPQFIFQYYEKEERGRGNFPDRFSARQFPNYSSELNVNALLLGDSALYLCASSYMGQGIGYTFGSGTRLTVV.

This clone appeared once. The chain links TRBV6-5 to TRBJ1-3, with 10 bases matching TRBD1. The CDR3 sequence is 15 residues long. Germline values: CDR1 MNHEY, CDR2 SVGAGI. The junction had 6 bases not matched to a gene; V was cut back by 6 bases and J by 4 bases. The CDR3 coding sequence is TGTGCCAGCAGGACGACAGGGGGCAAGGGAAACACCATATATTTT. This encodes CASRTTGGKGNTIYF.

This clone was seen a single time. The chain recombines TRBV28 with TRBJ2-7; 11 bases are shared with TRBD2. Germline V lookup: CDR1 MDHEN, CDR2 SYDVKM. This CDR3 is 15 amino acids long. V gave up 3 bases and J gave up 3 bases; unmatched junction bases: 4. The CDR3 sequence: CASSLRGTSGYEQYF. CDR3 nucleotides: TGTGCCAGCAGTTTGAGGGGGACTAGCGGCTACGAGCAGTACTTC.

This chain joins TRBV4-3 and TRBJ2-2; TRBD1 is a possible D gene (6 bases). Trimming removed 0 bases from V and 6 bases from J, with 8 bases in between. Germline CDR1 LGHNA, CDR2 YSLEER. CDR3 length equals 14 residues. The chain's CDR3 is CASSQDAGAGELFF. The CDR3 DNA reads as TGCGCCAGCAGCCAAGACGCAGGGGCCGGGGAGCTGTTTTTT.

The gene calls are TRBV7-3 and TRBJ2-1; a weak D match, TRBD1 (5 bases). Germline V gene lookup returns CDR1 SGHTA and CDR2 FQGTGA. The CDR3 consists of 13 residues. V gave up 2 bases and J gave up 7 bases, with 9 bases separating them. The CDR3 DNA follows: TGTGCCAGCAGCTTAGGGGCCAAAAATGAGCAGTTCTTC. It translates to CASSLGAKNEQFF. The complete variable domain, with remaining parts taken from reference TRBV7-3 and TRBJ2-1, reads GAGVSQTPSNKVTEKGKYVELRCDPISGHTALYWYRQSLGQGPEFLIYFQGTGAADDSGLPNDRFFAVRPEGSVSTLKIQRTERGDSAVYLCASSLGAKNEQFFGPGTRLTVL.

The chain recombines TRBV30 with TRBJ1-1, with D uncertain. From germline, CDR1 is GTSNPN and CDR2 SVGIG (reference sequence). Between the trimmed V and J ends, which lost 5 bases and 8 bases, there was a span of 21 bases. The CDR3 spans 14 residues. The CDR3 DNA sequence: TGTGCCTGGGCCGCGGGCTTTGGAGCCGGAGAAGCTTTCTTT. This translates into CAWAAGFGAGEAFF.

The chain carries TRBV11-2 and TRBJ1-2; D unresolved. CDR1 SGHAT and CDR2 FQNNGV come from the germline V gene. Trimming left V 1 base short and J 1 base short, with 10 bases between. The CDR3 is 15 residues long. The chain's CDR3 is CASSLGRWDNYGYTF. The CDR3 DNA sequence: TGTGCCAGCAGCTTAGGGAGGTGGGATAACTATGGCTACACCTTC. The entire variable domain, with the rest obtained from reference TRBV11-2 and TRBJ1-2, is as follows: EAGVAQSPRYKIIEKRQSVAFWCNPISGHATLYWYQQILGQGPKLLIQFQNNGVVDDSQLPKDRFSAERLKGVDSTLKIQPAKLEDSAVYLCASSLGRWDNYGYTFGSGTRLTVV.

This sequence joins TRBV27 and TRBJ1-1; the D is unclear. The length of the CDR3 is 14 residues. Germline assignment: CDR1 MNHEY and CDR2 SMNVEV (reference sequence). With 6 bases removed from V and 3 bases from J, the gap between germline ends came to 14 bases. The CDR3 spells CASSRTGVYTEAFF. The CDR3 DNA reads TGTGCCAGCAGCCGGACTGGAGTCTACACTGAAGCTTTCTTT.